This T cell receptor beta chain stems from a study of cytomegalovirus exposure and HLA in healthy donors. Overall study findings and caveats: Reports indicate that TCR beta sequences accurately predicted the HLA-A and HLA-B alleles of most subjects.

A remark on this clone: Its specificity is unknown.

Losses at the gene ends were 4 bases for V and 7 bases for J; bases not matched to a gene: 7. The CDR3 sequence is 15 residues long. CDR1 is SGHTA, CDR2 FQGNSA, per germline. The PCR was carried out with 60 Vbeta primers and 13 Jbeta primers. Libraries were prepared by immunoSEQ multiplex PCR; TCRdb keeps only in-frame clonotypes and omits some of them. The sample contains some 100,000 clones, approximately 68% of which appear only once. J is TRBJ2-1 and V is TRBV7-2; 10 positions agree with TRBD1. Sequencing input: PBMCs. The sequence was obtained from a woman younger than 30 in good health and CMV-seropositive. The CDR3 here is CASSSTGQGVNEQFF. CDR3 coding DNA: TGTGCCAGCAGCTCCACCGGACAGGGGGTAAATGAGCAGTTCTTC.